The 30 T cell receptor beta chains listed next were all sequenced from one sample in a study of T cells after yellow fever vaccination. TCRdb redid the calling of the 5' RACE reads with MiXCR, one entry per CDR3 protein. Of about 300,000 distinct CDR3 sequences in the sample, approximately 4.2% were seen once. This specimen was PBMCs, taken 5 days after the yellow fever booster vaccination. These receptors all come from a man aged 18 to 35 who received the YFV17D yellow fever vaccine.

This clonotype came up a few times. As DNA, the CDR3 is TGCGCCAGCCGGGGGGGACCGAACACTGAAGCTTTCTTT. This encodes CASRGGPNTEAFF. This chain joins TRBV5-1 and TRBJ1-1, with D maybe TRBD1 (5 bases). Germline CDR1 SGHRS, CDR2 YFSETQ. CDR3 length: 13 residues. V was pared by 7 bases and J by 1 base, with 11 bases between. Full variable domain (outside the CDR3, taken from reference TRBV5-1 and TRBJ1-1): KAGVTQTPRYLIKTRGQQVTLSCSPISGHRSVSWYQQTPGQGLQFLFEYFSETQRNKGNFPGRFSGRQFSNSRSEMNVSTLELGDSALYLCASRGGPNTEAFFGQGTRLTVV.

This clonotype appeared a few times. The junction shows a germline mismatch at one end, possibly a read error. The chain joins TRBV12-3 or TRBV12-4 to TRBJ1-2; no clear D gene. There are 11 residues in the CDR3. The DNA of the CDR3 is TGTGCCAGCAGTTTTCTAAGCGGGCCGTCCTTC. Its translation is CASSFLSGPSF.

This clonotype was seen ten or more times. The chain employs TRBV20-1 and TRBJ2-7; a weak D match, TRBD2 (7 bases). Germline CDR1 reads DFQATT; CDR2 reads SNEGSKA (reference sequence). V was clipped by 6 bases and J by 2 bases, with 14 bases between them. This CDR3 has 13 amino acids. The CDR3 protein is CSASAGATYEQYF. The CDR3, as DNA: TGCAGTGCAAGCGCGGGGGCGACCTACGAGCAGTACTTC.

This clonotype was observed a handful of times. The J gene is TRBJ2-3, the V gene TRBV7-2, with TRBD2 matching 11 bases. J was trimmed by 1 base and V by 3 bases; bases with no gene match: 6. The length of the CDR3 is 17 residues. Per the germline V gene, CDR1 is SGHTA and CDR2 is FQGNSA. Here the CDR3 reads CASSLIAGGLGTDTQYF. The CDR3 DNA reads as TGTGCCAGCAGCTTGATAGCGGGGGGGCTCGGCACAGATACGCAGTATTTT.

A few counts support this clonotype. V usage is TRBV7-2 and J usage is TRBJ1-3; D is unresolved. The length of the CDR3 is 16 residues. V was trimmed by 5 bases and J by 0 bases, leaving 14 bases between them. Germline V gene sequence: CDR1 SGHTA, CDR2 FQGNSA. CDR3 bases: TGTGCCAGCAGCCCACAAATCCCGAGCTCTGGAAACACCATATATTTT. Amino acids: CASSPQIPSSGNTIYF.

In this sample, this clonotype turned up many times. The chain has TRBV5-1 and TRBJ2-3; 7 bases fit TRBD2. Germline V gene sequence: CDR1 SGHRS, CDR2 YFSETQ. The J segment lost 4 bases and the V segment lost 0 bases, leaving 5 bases of the junction unmatched. The CDR3 spans 15 residues. CDR3 DNA sequence: TGCGCCAGCAGCTTGGGGACTAGTGGCCCAGATACGCAGTATTTT. It is translated as CASSLGTSGPDTQYF.

On this clonotype: Possible read error: a much larger clone is one base away. The chain joins TRBV7-2 to TRBJ2-7; D is undetermined. Germline lookup yields CDR1 SGHTA and CDR2 FQGNSA. This CDR3 is 13 amino acids long. The CDR3 loop reads CASSLARAYERYF. CDR3 sequence (DNA): TGTGCCAGCAGCTTAGCTCGGGCCTACGAGCGGTACTTC.

This clonotype occurred a few times. The chain recombines TRBV9 with TRBJ1-1, with 7 nucleotides matching TRBD1. V was pared by 3 bases and J by 6 bases, with 8 bases of the junction left unmatched. The germline CDR1 and CDR2 sequences are SGDLS and YYNGEE. The CDR3 length is 14 residues. As DNA, the CDR3 is TGTGCCAGCAGCGCAGACAGGGCGTACCCTGAAGCTTTCTTT. It translates to CASSADRAYPEAFF.

With respect to this clonotype: Sequence at one end of the junction differs from germline and may be a read error. The chain couples TRBV4-1 to TRBJ2-1, with D possibly matching TRBD2 (6 bases). The CDR3 totals 16 residues. CDR1 and CDR2 from the germline V gene are MGHRA and YSYEKL. The CDR3 DNA reads as TGCGCCAGCAGCCAAGTAGCCGGGGGTGATTACATTGAGCAGTTCTTC. It is translated as CASSQVAGGDYIEQFF.

This clonotype was seen only a few times. V and J are TRBV20-1 and TRBJ2-7; no firm D call. The V gene's germline CDR1 is DFQATT and CDR2 SNEGSKA (reference sequence). There are 15 residues in the CDR3. The V end was cut by 3 bases, the J end by 3 bases, with 18 bases between. The CDR3 protein is CSARIEGRLGYEQYF. DNA of the CDR3: TGCAGTGCTAGGATTGAAGGACGTCTAGGCTACGAGCAGTACTTC.

This clonotype was recorded a few times. This chain links TRBV29-1 with TRBJ1-1, with 8 positions matching TRBD1. J was trimmed by 11 bases and V by 6 bases; bases with no gene match: 8. This CDR3 has 11 amino acids. Germline V CDR1 and CDR2: SQVTM, ANQGSEA. This CDR3 is CSVYRGSGAFF. DNA for the CDR3: TGCAGCGTGTACAGGGGGTCGGGGGCTTTCTTT.

In this sample, this clonotype turned up many times. The germline gene is not matched at one end of the junction; a read error may be the cause. In DNA, the CDR3 is TGTGCCAGCAGCTTCAGGGGGACTGAAGCTTTCTTT. Translating it yields CASSFRGTEAFF. V and J are TRBV5-1 and TRBJ1-1, with 7 bases that match TRBD1. From germline, CDR1 is SGHRS and CDR2 YFSETQ. The CDR3 consists of 12 residues.

This clonotype was recorded at least ten times. J is TRBJ1-5 and V is TRBV20-1; 10 bases match TRBD1. CDR3 length equals 15 residues. V lost 5 bases, J lost 6 bases, and 10 bases stayed unmatched. The germline CDR1 and CDR2 sequences are DFQATT and SNEGSKA (reference sequence). Written as DNA, the CDR3 is TGCAGTGCTTCACCGGGACAGGGGTACGTTCAGCCCCAGCATTTT. It translates to CSASPGQGYVQPQHF.

The table lists this clonotype with many counts. The chain joins TRBV7-3 to TRBJ2-3; perhaps TRBD1 as D (6 bases). The CDR3 runs to 13 residues. Germline CDR1 is SGHTA and CDR2 is FQGTGA. The ends were cut back, 5 bases at V and 4 bases at J, with 10 bases in the middle. CDR3 bases: TGTGCCAGCAGCGCTACAGGGTCAGATACGCAGTATTTT. Protein product: CASSATGSDTQYF. Together with reference TRBV7-3 and TRBJ2-3, the CDR3 gives the full variable domain: GAGVSQTPSNKVTEKGKYVELRCDPISGHTALYWYRQSLGQGPEFLIYFQGTGAADDSGLPNDRFFAVRPEGSVSTLKIQRTERGDSAVYLCASSATGSDTQYFGPGTRLTVL.

Many counts were recorded for this clonotype. This chain connects TRBV5-1 to TRBJ1-4, with 7 bases fitting TRBD1. CDR1 SGHRS and CDR2 YFSETQ come from the germline V gene. J was trimmed by 5 bases and V by 0 bases; bases with no gene match: 7. The length of the CDR3 is 16 residues. CDR3 protein: CASSLGRDSGNEKLFF. Written as DNA, the CDR3 is TGCGCCAGCAGCTTGGGCCGGGACAGCGGGAATGAAAAACTGTTTTTT.

This clonotype was detected many times. V is TRBV4-1 and J is TRBJ1-5, with TRBD1 as a possible D gene (5 bases). V was cut by 6 bases and J by 1 base, with 16 bases left in between. This CDR3 has 16 residues. Germline V gene data show CDR1 as MGHRA and CDR2 as YSYEKL. This CDR3 is CASRGGGHLSNQPQHF. CDR3 nucleotides: TGCGCCAGCAGGGGGGGAGGACATCTAAGCAATCAGCCCCAGCATTTT.

This clonotype has a handful of counts. The chain couples TRBV7-2 to TRBJ1-6; no clear D. Germline V gene data show CDR1 as SGHTA and CDR2 as FQGNSA. There are 15 residues in the CDR3. The V and J ends lost 3 bases and 7 bases respectively, with 13 bases between them. This CDR3 is CASSFISLENSPLHF. The CDR3, as DNA: TGTGCCAGCAGCTTTATTTCCCTAGAGAATTCACCCCTCCACTTT. The entire variable domain, with the rest obtained from reference TRBV7-2 and TRBJ1-6, is as follows: GAGVSQSPSNKVTEKGKDVELRCDPISGHTALYWYRQSLGQGLEFLIYFQGNSAPDKSGLPSDRFSAERTGGSVSTLTIQRTQQEDSAVYLCASSFISLENSPLHFGNGTRLTVT.

On this clonotype: One end of the junction is discordant with germline, which a read error may explain. CDR3 DNA: TGTGCTAGCAGCCGACAGTCAGGGTCCACAGATACGCAGTATTTT. This translates into CASSRQSGSTDTQYF. The rearrangement links TRBV7-7 to TRBJ2-3, with D perhaps TRBD1 (5 bases). The CDR3 is 15 residues long. Germline CDR1 SSHAT, CDR2 FNYEAQ (reference sequence).

This clonotype was detected only a few times. The rearrangement joins TRBV28 to TRBJ1-1; TRBD1 might be the D (6 bases). Trimming left V 5 bases short and J 3 bases short, with 19 bases between. The CDR3 spans 16 residues. Germline V gives CDR1 MDHEN, CDR2 SYDVKM. CDR3 nucleotide sequence: TGTGCCAGCAGTCCCCAAGGGGGGCGGAGGGACACTGAAGCTTTCTTT. This gives the protein CASSPQGGRRDTEAFF.

This clonotype was counted many times. The chain combines TRBV2 with TRBJ2-7; TRBD2 might be the D (7 bases). CDR1 is SNHLY and CDR2 is FYNNEI in the germline V gene. The CDR3 is 13 amino acids. Trimming left V 4 bases short and J 2 bases short, with 9 bases between. The CDR3: CASSGGGPYEQYF. CDR3 DNA sequence: TGTGCCAGCAGTGGGGGGGGCCCCTACGAGCAGTACTTC.

This clonotype was observed many times. V is TRBV6-2 or TRBV6-3 and J is TRBJ2-2, with 7 bases fitting TRBD1. Per germline, CDR1 MNHEY and CDR2 SVGEGT. The CDR3 contains 17 residues. J gave up 6 bases and V 4 bases, and 14 bases lay outside the gene matches. In nucleotides, the CDR3 is TGTGCCAGCAGTTCACCTTCGACAGGGAAGGGTTCCGGGGAGCTGTTTTTT. This translates into CASSSPSTGKGSGELFF.

On this clonotype itself: Sequence at one end of the junction differs from germline and may be a read error. This chain joins TRBV7-2 and TRBJ1-6, with 8 bases aligning to TRBD1. Germline V CDR1 and CDR2: SGHTA, FQGNSA. The CDR3 consists of 15 residues. This CDR3 reads CASSLAGQGLSPIHF. The CDR3 coding sequence is TGTGCCAGCAGCTTAGCCGGACAGGGCCTTTCACCCATCCACTTT. Using reference TRBV7-2 and TRBJ1-6 for the parts outside the CDR3, the full variable domain is GAGVSQSPSNKVTEKGKDVELRCDPISGHTALYWYRQSLGQGLEFLIYFQGNSAPDKSGLPSDRFSAERTGGSVSTLTIQRTQQEDSAVYLCASSLAGQGLSPIHFGNGTRLTVT.

This clonotype was picked up a small number of times. The chain has TRBV19 and TRBJ1-5; D is perhaps TRBD1 (5 bases). V lost 7 bases and J 2 bases, leaving 15 bases between the germline ends. The CDR3 covers 15 residues. Germline CDR1 is LNHDA and CDR2 is SQIVND (reference sequence). CDR3 protein: CASTQGARRNQPQHF. In nucleotides, the CDR3 is TGTGCCAGTACCCAGGGCGCACGGCGCAATCAGCCCCAGCATTTT.

The chain recombines TRBV29-1 with TRBJ1-5, with D perhaps matching TRBD1 (6 bases). The V and J ends lost 4 bases and 5 bases respectively, with 18 bases between them. Germline-derived CDR1 and CDR2 are SQVTM and ANQGSEA. This CDR3 spans 15 amino acids. CDR3 in DNA: TGCAGCGTTGGAGTGGGTGGGGGCAACGATCAGCCCCAGCATTTT. This translates into CSVGVGGGNDQPQHF. Based on the CDR3 plus reference TRBV29-1 and TRBJ1-5, the full variable domain is SAVISQKPSRDICQRGTSLTIQCQVDSQVTMMFWYRQQPGQSLTLIATANQGSEATYESGFVIDKFPISRPNLTFSTLTVSNMSPEDSSIYLCSVGVGGGNDQPQHFGDGTRLSIL.

J is TRBJ1-2 and V is TRBV7-9, with 7 bases aligning to TRBD1. The CDR3 has 18 amino acids. Germline-derived CDR1 and CDR2 are SEHNR and FQNEAQ (reference sequence). With 0 bases clipped from V and 6 bases from J, the junction kept 16 bases outside the gene matches. The CDR3 reads CASSLAKVGAGGIDGYTF. The CDR3, as DNA: TGTGCCAGCAGCTTAGCGAAGGTGGGGGCAGGGGGAATTGATGGCTACACCTTC.

This clonotype was observed many times. In DNA, the CDR3 is TGTGCCAGCAGGCGAATGAGAGAGACCGGGGAGCTGTTTTTT. It codes for CASRRMRETGELFF. This chain uses TRBV6-5 with TRBJ2-2; D not resolved. The CDR3 loop spans 14 amino acids. V dropped 6 bases and J dropped 5 bases, with 13 bases sitting between them. Germline V gene data show CDR1 as MNHEY and CDR2 as SVGAGI.

In this sample, this clonotype turned up a few times. The chain employs TRBV4-3 and TRBJ2-1, with TRBD2 matching 7 bases. The CDR3 runs to 14 residues. The germline V gene has CDR1 LGHNA and CDR2 YSLEER. V dropped 0 bases and J dropped 9; count of bases not matched to a gene: 5. CDR3 bases: TGCGCCAGCAGCCAAGATCGAGCGGGACGTGAGCAGTTCTTC. Translated, it gives CASSQDRAGREQFF.

The V gene is TRBV7-9, the J gene TRBJ2-3; 8 bases match TRBD2. There are 15 residues in the CDR3. V was clipped by 5 bases and J by 2 bases; unmatched bases: 6. In germline, CDR1 is SEHNR, CDR2 FQNEAQ (reference sequence). The CDR3 DNA sequence: TGTGCCAGCAGCGTCGGGACTAGTGACACAGATACGCAGTATTTT. It encodes CASSVGTSDTDTQYF.

The chain carries TRBV6-5 and TRBJ2-5; no definite D call. V was cut by 4 bases and J by 7 bases, with 10 bases left in between. The CDR3 covers 12 residues. The germline V gene encodes CDR1 MNHEY and CDR2 SVGAGI. Here the CDR3 DNA reads TGTGCCAGCAGTTCGCCCGCAGCGACCCAGTACTTC. This sequence encodes CASSSPAATQYF.

The chain uses TRBV11-2 and TRBJ1-2; D remains ambiguous. The V end lost 2 bases, the J end lost 7 bases, and 11 bases lay between the germline ends. The CDR3 totals 13 residues. Germline values: CDR1 SGHAT, CDR2 FQNNGV. CDR3 sequence: CASSLNRNTGYTF. DNA of the CDR3: TGTGCCAGCAGCTTAAATCGGAATACTGGCTACACCTTC.